This T cell receptor (beta chain) was found in a study of CD8 T cells in ankylosing spondylitis. The study's findings and limits: One TCR beta motif, made up of roughly 8 highly homologous variants, appeared characteristic of ankylosing spondylitis blood. The authors found the disease-linked clones to be CD8+ and relatively rare in peripheral blood. In synovial fluid and blood from reactive arthritis, some motif variants were previously reported. It was reported that disease-linked clones were significantly enriched in matched ankylosing spondylitis synovial fluid.

This clonotype was picked up a small number of times. Antigen: not known. Trimming shortened V by 4 bases and J by 3 bases, and 19 bases separated the two germline ends. This CDR3 is 17 amino acids long. Germline CDR1 is MDHEN and CDR2 is SYDVKM. One entry per CDR3 protein results from TCRdb running MiXCR on the 5' RACE reads. Of some 220,000 distinct CDR3 sequences detected, about 7% appear once; the ten largest clones hold 14%. V and J are TRBV28 and TRBJ2-1; D remains ambiguous. The sequence came from a male donor with ankylosing spondylitis. The sample consisted of blood, either unsorted or a sorted T cell fraction (not recorded which). This chain's CDR3 is CASSSHPDITHYNEQFF. The CDR3 DNA reads TGTGCCAGCAGTTCCCACCCGGATATCACCCACTACAATGAGCAGTTCTTC.